What follows are 27 T cell receptor beta chains derived from one specimen sequenced in a study of blood T cell repertoires in COVID-19. TCRdb's table, derived via immunoSEQ multiplex PCR, lists solely in-frame clones and lacks some. The profile shows approximately 150,000 clones, roughly 87% of them singletons. The sample consisted of PBMCs or T cells enriched from blood (not recorded which). These receptors were obtained from a woman between 40 and 55 years old who had been exposed to COVID-19.

The rearrangement joins TRBV6-5 to TRBJ1-5; TRBD1 agrees at 10 bases. Germline V CDR1 and CDR2: MNHEY, SVGAGI. The CDR3 runs to 13 residues. V shed 4 bases and J 7 bases; nucleotides not matched to a gene: 1. Here the CDR3 reads CASSLGQGQPQHF. The CDR3 DNA reads as TGTGCCAGCAGTTTGGGACAGGGGCAGCCCCAGCATTTT.

The V gene is TRBV6-5, the J gene TRBJ1-1, with D tentatively TRBD1 (5 bases). Trimming took off 10 bases at V and 0 bases at J, with 15 bases between the two ends. The CDR3 runs to 14 residues. Germline CDR1 MNHEY, CDR2 SVGAGI. CDR3 nucleotides: TGTGCCATCAAACCGGGGGAAATGAACACTGAAGCTTTCTTT. Translating gives CAIKPGEMNTEAFF.

The rearrangement joins TRBV12-3 or TRBV12-4 to TRBJ1-4, with D uncertain. CDR3 length: 11 amino acids. Trimming pared 6 bases from V and 7 bases from J, leaving 6 bases between. This chain's CDR3 is CASSPGEKLFF. The CDR3 DNA reads as TGTGCCAGCAGCCCGGGTGAAAAACTGTTTTTT.

J is TRBJ2-3 and V is TRBV7-2; 8 bases map to TRBD2. The CDR3 is 14 amino acids. Per germline, CDR1 SGHTA and CDR2 FQGNSA. V shed 4 bases, J shed 4 bases, and the junction held 4 bases outside the gene matches. The CDR3, as DNA: TGTGCCAGCAGCTGGAGCGGGGGCTCAGATACGCAGTATTTT. Protein product: CASSWSGGSDTQYF. Full variable domain (missing parts from reference TRBV7-2 and TRBJ2-3): GAGVSQSPSNKVTEKGKDVELRCDPISGHTALYWYRQSLGQGLEFLIYFQGNSAPDKSGLPSDRFSAERTGGSVSTLTIQRTQQEDSAVYLCASSWSGGSDTQYFGPGTRLTVL.

In regard to this clone: Additional DNA sequences in this sample encode the identical CDR3. The chain is built from TRBV9 and TRBJ2-5; a possible D gene is TRBD1 (6 bases). The germline gives CDR1 SGDLS, CDR2 YYNGEE. This CDR3 spans 14 amino acids. V was clipped by 0 bases and J by 5 bases, with 11 bases between them. The CDR3 DNA reads as TGTGCCAGCAGCGTAGAGGGTCAGGGGGAGACCCAGTACTTC. Its protein is CASSVEGQGETQYF.

This sequence joins TRBV3-1 (or the pseudogene TRBV3-2) and TRBJ2-1, with 15 positions matching TRBD2. This CDR3 spans 14 amino acids. Germline lookup yields CDR1 LGHDT and CDR2 YNNKEL (reference sequence). V lost 8 bases to trimming and J lost 9 bases; unmatched junction nucleotides: 5. The CDR3 DNA is TGTGCCAGCCGGGGGACTAGCGGGAGGACTGAGCAGTTCTTC. As protein: CASRGTSGRTEQFF.

The V call is TRBV7-2, the J call TRBJ1-2; TRBD1 agrees at 9 bases. V shed 5 bases and J 8 bases; nucleotides not matched to a gene: 12. The CDR3 length is 15 residues. Germline lookup yields CDR1 SGHTA and CDR2 FQGNSA. CDR3 residues: CASSVGTGSSYGYTF. As DNA, the CDR3 is TGTGCCAGCAGCGTAGGGACAGGGTCGTCCTACGGCTACACCTTC.

This clone was observed once. This chain joins TRBV19 and TRBJ1-2, with 12 bases fitting TRBD1. The CDR3 spans 14 residues. The germline CDR1 and CDR2 sequences are LNHDA and SQIVND (reference sequence). Trimming at V came to 7 bases and at J to 8 bases, leaving 8 bases not matched to a gene. Here the CDR3 reads CASTGDRGRGGYTF. As DNA, the CDR3 is TGTGCCAGTACTGGGGACAGGGGGCGCGGAGGCTACACCTTC.

In the case of this clone: Other DNA sequences in this sample translate to the same CDR3. The V gene is TRBV13, the J gene TRBJ1-3, with D maybe TRBD1 (5 bases). Germline assignment: CDR1 PRHDT and CDR2 FYEKMQ (reference sequence). Trimming cost V 2 bases and J 0 bases, with 8 bases left between them. This CDR3 comprises 15 residues. The CDR3 reads CASSLRTGSGNTIYF. CDR3 in DNA: TGTGCCAGCAGCTTAAGAACAGGCTCTGGAAACACCATATATTTT.

The rearrangement uses TRBV28 and TRBJ2-4; TRBD2 is a possible D gene (5 bases). CDR1 is MDHEN, CDR2 SYDVKM, per germline. The CDR3 covers 12 residues. The V and J ends lost 5 bases and 4 bases respectively, with 6 bases between them. In nucleotides, the CDR3 is TGTGCCAGCAGTCCGGGGAAAAACATTCAGTACTTC. Translating it yields CASSPGKNIQYF.

The V and J genes are TRBV7-8 and TRBJ2-1; 9 nucleotides agree with TRBD2. The CDR3 is 15 amino acids. Germline V gene sequence: CDR1 SGHVS, CDR2 FQNEAQ. V gave up 4 bases and J gave up 8 bases; unmatched junction bases: 9. Here the CDR3 reads CASSSAGGPRYEQFF. DNA of the CDR3: TGTGCCAGCAGCTCGGCGGGGGGGCCTCGGTATGAGCAGTTCTTC. The whole variable domain, remainder taken from reference TRBV7-8 and TRBJ2-1, is GAGVSQSPRYKVAKRGQDVALRCDPISGHVSLFWYQQALGQGPEFLTYFQNEAQLDKSGLPSDRFFAERPEGSVSTLKIQRTQQEDSAVYLCASSSAGGPRYEQFFGPGTRLTVL.

V gene TRBV9 combines with J gene TRBJ2-5; 8 bases match TRBD2. Germline CDR1 SGDLS, CDR2 YYNGEE. This CDR3 contains 15 residues. V dropped 2 bases and J dropped 5; count of bases not matched to a gene: 8. The CDR3: CASSVQRGPGETQYF. DNA of the CDR3: TGTGCCAGCAGCGTTCAGCGGGGGCCGGGGGAGACCCAGTACTTC.

The V gene is TRBV27, the J gene TRBJ1-5; D not certain. The CDR3 extends over 13 amino acids. The V gene lost 0 bases and the J gene lost 4 bases, with 4 bases spanning the gap. Looked up from germline, CDR1 is MNHEY and CDR2 is SMNVEV (reference sequence). The CDR3 loop reads CASSLSTNQPQHF. In nucleotides, the CDR3 is TGTGCCAGCAGTTTATCAACAAATCAGCCCCAGCATTTT.

This clone occurred once. The chain links TRBV16 to TRBJ1-5, with D unclear. The CDR3 length is 16 residues. The V gene lost 2 bases and the J gene lost 2 bases, with 13 bases spanning the gap. CDR1 is KGHSY, CDR2 FQNENV, per germline. CDR3 sequence (DNA): TGTGCCAGCAGCCAAAGCGCGGGTACGGGCAATCAGCCCCAGCATTTT. Translation gives CASSQSAGTGNQPQHF.

This chain connects TRBV18 to TRBJ2-1; 10 nucleotides agree with TRBD2. From germline, CDR1 is KGHSH and CDR2 LQKENI. The ends lost 4 bases at V and 6 bases at J; junction bases unmatched: 6. The CDR3 is 15 residues long. The CDR3 region is CASSLASGSRNEQFF. The CDR3 DNA is TGTGCCAGCTCACTGGCTAGCGGGAGCCGCAATGAGCAGTTCTTC.

The gene calls are TRBV6-6 and TRBJ2-7; 9 bases are a match to TRBD1. The junction had 5 bases not matched to a gene; V was cut back by 5 bases and J by 0 bases. Germline loops: CDR1 MNHNY, CDR2 SVGAGI (reference sequence). The CDR3 totals 15 residues. This CDR3 is CASSGTGRISYEQYF. The CDR3 DNA reads TGTGCCAGCAGTGGGACAGGGAGGATCTCCTACGAGCAGTACTTC.

This clone was detected once. CDR3 coding DNA: TGTGCCAGTAGTTCGGCAGGGGGATATGGCTACACCTTC. Protein product: CASSSAGGYGYTF. The chain couples TRBV19 to TRBJ1-2; 7 positions match TRBD1. The germline gives CDR1 LNHDA, CDR2 SQIVND (reference sequence). Trimming took 5 bases from V and 5 from J; bases not matched to a gene: 5. The CDR3 consists of 13 residues.

V usage is TRBV15 and J usage is TRBJ2-7, with 7 bases that match TRBD2. The CDR3 has 15 amino acids. CDR1 and CDR2 (germline): LNHNV, YYDKDF (reference sequence). With V trimmed by 5 bases and J by 7 bases, 14 bases remained unmatched. In DNA form, the CDR3 reads TGTGCCACCAGCGCTCAGGTGGGGGGGTTCGGGGAGCAGTACTTC. Its protein product is CATSAQVGGFGEQYF.

This clone showed up just once. This chain joins TRBV28 and TRBJ1-2; D not resolved. The CDR3 totals 14 residues. V dropped 2 bases and J dropped 8 bases, with 15 bases sitting between them. CDR1 MDHEN and CDR2 SYDVKM come from the germline V gene. The CDR3 is CASSLGGGTGGYTF. In DNA, the CDR3 is TGTGCCAGCAGTTTAGGTGGAGGTACGGGCGGCTACACCTTC.

The CDR3 region has the DNA TGTGCCATCATGGACAGACCCGAGAACACTGAAGCTTTCTTT. It codes for CAIMDRPENTEAFF. J is TRBJ1-1 and V is TRBV10-3, with D possibly TRBD1 on 6 matching bases. From germline, CDR1 is ENHRY and CDR2 SYGVKD. With 7 bases removed from V and 1 base from J, the gap between germline ends came to 13 bases. This CDR3 has 14 amino acids.

The CDR3 protein is CSVVGALMNTEAFF. The CDR3 nucleotides are TGCAGCGTTGTAGGGGCCCTGATGAACACTGAAGCTTTCTTT. This sequence joins TRBV29-1 and TRBJ1-1; tentative D call: TRBD1 (5 bases). The CDR3 extends over 14 amino acids. V was pared by 4 bases and J by 0 bases, with 12 bases between. CDR1 and CDR2 from the germline V gene are SQVTM and ANQGSEA.

This sequence joins TRBV25-1 and TRBJ2-7; TRBD2 matches 14 bases. V dropped 7 bases and J dropped 5; count of bases not matched to a gene: 13. In germline, CDR1 is MGHDK, CDR2 SYGVNS. CDR3 length: 17 residues. The CDR3 region has the DNA TGTGCCAGCATTCGATACCGACCGGGACTAGCGGGAGACGAGCAGTACTTC. Amino acids: CASIRYRPGLAGDEQYF.

The rearrangement joins TRBV5-1 to TRBJ2-7, with 7 bases identical to TRBD2. This CDR3 comprises 16 residues. Germline V gene data show CDR1 as SGHRS and CDR2 as YFSETQ. J lost 0 bases, V lost 5 bases, and 11 bases had no gene match. CDR3 amino acids: CASRKVAGERSYEQYF. CDR3 nucleotide sequence: TGCGCCAGCAGAAAGGTCGCGGGGGAACGCTCCTACGAGCAGTACTTC. The full variable domain, its missing parts supplied by reference TRBV5-1 and TRBJ2-7, is KAGVTQTPRYLIKTRGQQVTLSCSPISGHRSVSWYQQTPGQGLQFLFEYFSETQRNKGNFPGRFSGRQFSNSRSEMNVSTLELGDSALYLCASRKVAGERSYEQYFGPGTRLTVT.

J is TRBJ2-2 and V is TRBV11-3, with D perhaps TRBD1 (5 bases). Germline loops: CDR1 SGHNT, CDR2 YENEEA. This CDR3 contains 13 residues. Deletions cut 6 bases from V and 4 bases from J, with 9 bases between. The CDR3 DNA follows: TGTGCCAGCAGTCAGGGTGGCACCGGGGAGCTGTTTTTT. Translated, it gives CASSQGGTGELFF.

The chain has TRBV4-3 and TRBJ2-7, with 10 nucleotides matching TRBD2. Germline values: CDR1 LGHNA, CDR2 YSLEER. The CDR3 is made up of 15 amino acids. After removal of 0 bases from V and 6 bases from J, the junction contained 5 bases not matched to a gene. CDR3 region: CASSQDSAGGSEQYF. The CDR3 DNA reads TGCGCCAGCAGCCAAGATTCAGCGGGAGGGAGCGAGCAGTACTTC.

The chain links TRBV19 to TRBJ2-3; D is possibly TRBD1 (5 bases). CDR1 and CDR2 (germline): LNHDA, SQIVND (reference sequence). The V gene lost 7 bases and the J gene lost 3 bases, with 20 bases spanning the gap. The CDR3 spans 16 residues. The DNA for the CDR3 is TGTGCCAGTAACAAAAATGGGGCGCAGCCGACAGATACGCAGTATTTT. This sequence encodes CASNKNGAQPTDTQYF. Together with reference TRBV19 and TRBJ2-3, the CDR3 gives the full variable domain: DGGITQSPKYLFRKEGQNVTLSCEQNLNHDAMYWYRQDPGQGLRLIYYSQIVNDFQKGDIAEGYSVSREKKESFPLTVTSAQKNPTAFYLCASNKNGAQPTDTQYFGPGTRLTVL.

The CDR3 here is CASSLVLSSDSSTDTQYF. CDR3 sequence (DNA): TGTGCCAGCAGCTTAGTGTTGAGTAGCGACTCTAGCACAGATACGCAGTATTTT. This rearrangement joins TRBV7-2 to TRBJ2-3; possibly TRBD2 for D (5 bases). Trimming removed 1 base from V and 0 bases from J, with 17 bases in between. The germline V gene encodes CDR1 SGHTA and CDR2 FQGNSA. There are 18 residues in the CDR3.